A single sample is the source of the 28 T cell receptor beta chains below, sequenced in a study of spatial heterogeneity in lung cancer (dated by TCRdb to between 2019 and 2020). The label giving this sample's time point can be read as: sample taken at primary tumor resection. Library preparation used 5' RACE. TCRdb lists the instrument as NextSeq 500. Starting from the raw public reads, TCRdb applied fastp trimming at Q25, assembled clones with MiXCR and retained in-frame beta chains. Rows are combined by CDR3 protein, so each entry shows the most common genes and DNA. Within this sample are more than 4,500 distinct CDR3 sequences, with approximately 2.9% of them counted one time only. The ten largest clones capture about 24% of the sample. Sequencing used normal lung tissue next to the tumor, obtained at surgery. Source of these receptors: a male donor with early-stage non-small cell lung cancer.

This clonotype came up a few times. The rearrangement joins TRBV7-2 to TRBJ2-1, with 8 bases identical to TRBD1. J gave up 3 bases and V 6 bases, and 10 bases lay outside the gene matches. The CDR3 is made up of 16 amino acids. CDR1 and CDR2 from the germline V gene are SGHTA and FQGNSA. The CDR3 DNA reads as TGTGCCAGCAGTCGAACCGACAGGGGATTCTACAATGAGCAGTTCTTC. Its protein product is CASSRTDRGFYNEQFF.

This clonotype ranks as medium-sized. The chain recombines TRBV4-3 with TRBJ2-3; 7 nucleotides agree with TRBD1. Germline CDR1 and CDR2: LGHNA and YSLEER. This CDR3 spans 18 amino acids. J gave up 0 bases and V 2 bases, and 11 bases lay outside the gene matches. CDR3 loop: CASSQKTGITTSTDTQYF. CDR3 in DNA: TGCGCCAGCAGCCAAAAGACAGGGATTACAACTAGCACAGATACGCAGTATTTT.

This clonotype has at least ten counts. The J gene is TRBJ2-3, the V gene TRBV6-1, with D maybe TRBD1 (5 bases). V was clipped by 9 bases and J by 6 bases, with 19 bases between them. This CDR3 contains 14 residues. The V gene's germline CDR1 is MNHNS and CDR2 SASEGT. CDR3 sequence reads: CASKLQGSADTQYF. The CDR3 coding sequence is TGTGCCAGTAAGCTCCAGGGATCGGCCGATACGCAGTATTTT.

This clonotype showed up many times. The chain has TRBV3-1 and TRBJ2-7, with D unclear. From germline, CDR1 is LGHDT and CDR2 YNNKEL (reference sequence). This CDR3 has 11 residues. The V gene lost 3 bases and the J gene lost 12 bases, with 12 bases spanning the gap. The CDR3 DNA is TGTGCCAGCAGCCATTCCGAACGACTGTACGTC. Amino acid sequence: CASSHSERLYV.

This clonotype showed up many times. The CDR3 loop is CAEGTSGMRDAGELFF. CDR3 bases: TGTGCCGAAGGGACTAGCGGGATGAGAGACGCCGGGGAGCTGTTTTTT. The J gene is TRBJ2-2, the V gene TRBV30; 13 bases are a match to TRBD2. The CDR3 loop spans 16 amino acids. Germline V CDR1 and CDR2: GTSNPN, SVGIG (reference sequence). The J segment lost 6 bases and the V segment lost 8 bases, leaving 12 bases of the junction unmatched.

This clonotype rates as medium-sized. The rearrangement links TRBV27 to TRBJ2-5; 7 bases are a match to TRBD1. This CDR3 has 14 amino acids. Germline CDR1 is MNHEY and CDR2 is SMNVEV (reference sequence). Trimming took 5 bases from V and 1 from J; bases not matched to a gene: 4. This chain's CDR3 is CASSPYRGQETQYF. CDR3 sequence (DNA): TGTGCCAGCAGTCCTTACAGGGGCCAAGAGACCCAGTACTTC.

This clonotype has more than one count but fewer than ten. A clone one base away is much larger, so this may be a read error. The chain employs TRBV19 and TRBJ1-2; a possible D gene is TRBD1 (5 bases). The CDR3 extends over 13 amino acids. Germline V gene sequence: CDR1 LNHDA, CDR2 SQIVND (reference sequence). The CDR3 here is CASSAGTHYGYNF. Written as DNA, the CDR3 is TGTGCCAGTAGTGCCGGGACCCACTATGGCTACAACTTC.

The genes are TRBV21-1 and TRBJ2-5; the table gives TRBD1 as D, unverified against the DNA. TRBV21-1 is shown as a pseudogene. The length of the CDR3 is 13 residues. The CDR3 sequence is CASRGTAQETQYF. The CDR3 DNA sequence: TGTGCCAGCAGAGGGACAGCCCAAGAGACCCAGTACTTC.

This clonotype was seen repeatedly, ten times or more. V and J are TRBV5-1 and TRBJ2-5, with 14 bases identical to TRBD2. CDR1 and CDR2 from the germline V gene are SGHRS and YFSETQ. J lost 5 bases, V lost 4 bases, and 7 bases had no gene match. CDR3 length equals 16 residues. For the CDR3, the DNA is TGCGCCAGCAGCCCGGGACTAGCGGGGGCCCTGGAGACCCAGTACTTC. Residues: CASSPGLAGALETQYF.

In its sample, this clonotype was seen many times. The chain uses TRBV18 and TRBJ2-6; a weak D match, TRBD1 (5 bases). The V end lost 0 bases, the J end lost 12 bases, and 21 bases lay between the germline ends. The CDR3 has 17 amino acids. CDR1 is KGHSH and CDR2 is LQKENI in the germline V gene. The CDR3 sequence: CASSPPGRMQGLPVLTF. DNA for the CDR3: TGTGCCAGCTCACCACCGGGAAGGATGCAGGGTCTTCCCGTCCTGACTTTC.

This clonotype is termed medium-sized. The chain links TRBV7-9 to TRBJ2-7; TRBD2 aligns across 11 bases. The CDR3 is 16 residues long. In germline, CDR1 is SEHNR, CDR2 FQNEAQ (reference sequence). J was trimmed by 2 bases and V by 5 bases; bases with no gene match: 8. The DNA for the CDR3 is TGTGCCAGCAGCCCCCTGACTAGCGGGGTAACCTACGAGCAGTACTTC. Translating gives CASSPLTSGVTYEQYF.

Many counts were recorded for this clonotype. CDR3 in amino acids: CASSPARYGTESTDTQYF. For the CDR3, the DNA is TGTGCCAGCTCTCCTGCTAGATACGGGACAGAGAGCACAGATACGCAGTATTTT. The genes are TRBV18 and TRBJ2-3, with 7 positions matching TRBD1. Germline V gene data show CDR1 as KGHSH and CDR2 as LQKENI. This CDR3 has 18 residues. With V trimmed by 6 bases and J by 0 bases, 15 bases remained unmatched.

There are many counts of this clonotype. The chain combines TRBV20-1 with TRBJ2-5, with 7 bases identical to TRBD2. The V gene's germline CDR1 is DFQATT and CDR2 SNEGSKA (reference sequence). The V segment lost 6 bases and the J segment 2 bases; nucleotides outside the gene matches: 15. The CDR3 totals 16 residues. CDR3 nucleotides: TGCAGTGCCACCTCCCCCAGGGCGGGGGTGCAAGAGACCCAGTACTTC. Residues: CSATSPRAGVQETQYF.

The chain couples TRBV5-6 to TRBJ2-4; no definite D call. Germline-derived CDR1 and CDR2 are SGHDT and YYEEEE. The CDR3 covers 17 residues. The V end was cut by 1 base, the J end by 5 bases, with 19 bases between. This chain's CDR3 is CASSLRRRTQLENIQYF. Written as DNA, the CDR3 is TGTGCCAGCAGCTTGAGGCGCAGGACCCAATTGGAAAACATTCAGTACTTC.

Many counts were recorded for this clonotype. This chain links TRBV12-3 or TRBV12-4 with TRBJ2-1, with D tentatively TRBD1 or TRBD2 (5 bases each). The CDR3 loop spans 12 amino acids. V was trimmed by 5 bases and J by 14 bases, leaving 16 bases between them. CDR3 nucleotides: TGTGCCAGCAGTGCCGGGACCCCCGGGGAGTTCTTC. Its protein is CASSAGTPGEFF.

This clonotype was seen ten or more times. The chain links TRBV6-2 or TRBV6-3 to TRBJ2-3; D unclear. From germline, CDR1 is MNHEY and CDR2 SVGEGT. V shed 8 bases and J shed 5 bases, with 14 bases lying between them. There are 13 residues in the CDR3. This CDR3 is CASEGLRRDTQYF. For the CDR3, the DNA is TGTGCCAGCGAAGGATTGAGGCGAGATACGCAGTATTTT.

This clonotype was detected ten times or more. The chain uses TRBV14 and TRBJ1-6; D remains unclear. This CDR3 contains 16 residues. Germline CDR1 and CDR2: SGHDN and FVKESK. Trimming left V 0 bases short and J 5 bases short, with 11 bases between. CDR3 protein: CASSQDVGRNNSPLHF. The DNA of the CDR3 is TGTGCCAGCAGCCAAGATGTCGGACGAAATAATTCACCCCTCCACTTT. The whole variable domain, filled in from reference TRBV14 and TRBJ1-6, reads EAGVTQFPSHSVIEKGQTVTLRCDPISGHDNLYWYRRVMGKEIKFLLHFVKESKQDESGMPNNRFLAERTGGTYSTLKVQPAELEDSGVYFCASSQDVGRNNSPLHFGNGTRLTVT.

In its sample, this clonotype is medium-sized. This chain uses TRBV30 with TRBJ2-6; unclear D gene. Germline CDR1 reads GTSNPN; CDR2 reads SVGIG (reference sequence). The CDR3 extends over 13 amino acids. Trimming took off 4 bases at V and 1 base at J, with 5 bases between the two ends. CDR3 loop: CAWKGSGANVLTF. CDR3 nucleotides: TGTGCCTGGAAAGGGTCTGGGGCCAACGTCCTGACTTTC.

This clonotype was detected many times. In DNA, the CDR3 is TGTGCCAGTAGTCGCGGGACTAGCGGGAGGTCCGGCTCTGGGGCCAACGTCCTGACTTTC. This codes for CASSRGTSGRSGSGANVLTF. V usage is TRBV19 and J usage is TRBJ2-6, with TRBD2 identical over 15 bases. In germline, CDR1 is LNHDA, CDR2 SQIVND (reference sequence). There are 20 residues in the CDR3. With 5 bases clipped from V and 0 bases from J, the junction kept 8 bases outside the gene matches.

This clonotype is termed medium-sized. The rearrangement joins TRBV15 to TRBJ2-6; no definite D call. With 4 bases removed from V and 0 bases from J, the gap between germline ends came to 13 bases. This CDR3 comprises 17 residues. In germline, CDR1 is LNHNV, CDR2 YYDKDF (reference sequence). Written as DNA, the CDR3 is TGTGCCACCAGCAAAGAGTCGGCAACCTCTGGGGCCAACGTCCTGACTTTC. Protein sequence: CATSKESATSGANVLTF. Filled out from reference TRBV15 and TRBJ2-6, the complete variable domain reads DAMVIQNPRYQVTQFGKPVTLSCSQTLNHNVMYWYQQKSSQAPKLLFHYYDKDFNNEADTPDNFQSRRPNTSFCFLDIRSPGLGDTAMYLCATSKESATSGANVLTFGAGSRLTVL.

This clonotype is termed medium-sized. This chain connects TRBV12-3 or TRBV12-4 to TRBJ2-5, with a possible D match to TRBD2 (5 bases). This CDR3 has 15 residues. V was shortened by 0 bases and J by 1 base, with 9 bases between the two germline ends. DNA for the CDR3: TGTGCCAGCAGTTTAGCCATGGAGGTCCAAGAGACCCAGTACTTC. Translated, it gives CASSLAMEVQETQYF.

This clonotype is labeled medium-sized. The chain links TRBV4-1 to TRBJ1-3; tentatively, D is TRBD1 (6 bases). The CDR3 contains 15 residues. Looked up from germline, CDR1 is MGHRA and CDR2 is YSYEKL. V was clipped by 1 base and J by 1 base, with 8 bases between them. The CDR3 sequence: CASSQGGGSGNTIYF. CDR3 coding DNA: TGCGCCAGCAGCCAAGGAGGGGGGTCTGGAAACACCATATATTTT.

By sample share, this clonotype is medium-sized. CDR3 sequence reads: CASSLGVWSDEQFF. For the CDR3, the DNA is TGTGCCAGCAGCTTAGGGGTTTGGTCGGATGAGCAGTTCTTC. This chain connects TRBV7-6 to TRBJ2-1, with D unclear. Germline V lookup: CDR1 SGHVS, CDR2 FNYEAQ. This CDR3 comprises 14 residues. V was cut by 1 base and J by 8 bases, with 12 bases left in between.

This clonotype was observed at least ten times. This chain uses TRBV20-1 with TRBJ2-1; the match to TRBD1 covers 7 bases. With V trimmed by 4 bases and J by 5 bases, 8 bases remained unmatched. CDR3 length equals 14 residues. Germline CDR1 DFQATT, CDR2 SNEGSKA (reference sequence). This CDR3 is CSAKRDSTDNEQFF. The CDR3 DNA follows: TGCAGTGCTAAAAGGGACAGTACGGACAATGAGCAGTTCTTC.

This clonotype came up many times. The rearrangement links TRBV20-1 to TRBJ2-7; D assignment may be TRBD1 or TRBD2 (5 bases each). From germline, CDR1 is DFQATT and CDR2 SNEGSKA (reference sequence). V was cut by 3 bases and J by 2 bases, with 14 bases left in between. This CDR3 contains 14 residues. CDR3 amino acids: CSARPGANAYEQYF. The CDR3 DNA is TGCAGTGCTAGGCCCGGGGCGAACGCCTACGAGCAGTACTTC.

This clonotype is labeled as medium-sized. CDR3 sequence: CATSRELPLAEDNEQFF. The DNA of the CDR3 is TGTGCCACCAGCAGAGAGCTACCTCTAGCGGAGGACAATGAGCAGTTCTTC. This rearrangement joins TRBV15 to TRBJ2-1, with 7 nucleotides matching TRBD2. Per germline, CDR1 LNHNV and CDR2 YYDKDF (reference sequence). After removal of 0 bases from V and 5 bases from J, the junction contained 10 bases not matched to a gene. The CDR3 has 17 amino acids.

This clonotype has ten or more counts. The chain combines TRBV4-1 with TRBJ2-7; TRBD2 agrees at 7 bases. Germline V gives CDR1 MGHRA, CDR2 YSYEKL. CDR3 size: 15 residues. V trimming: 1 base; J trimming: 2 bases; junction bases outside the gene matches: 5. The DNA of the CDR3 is TGCGCCAGCAGCCAAGCTGCTAGCGGCACCTACGAGCAGTACTTC. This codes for CASSQAASGTYEQYF.

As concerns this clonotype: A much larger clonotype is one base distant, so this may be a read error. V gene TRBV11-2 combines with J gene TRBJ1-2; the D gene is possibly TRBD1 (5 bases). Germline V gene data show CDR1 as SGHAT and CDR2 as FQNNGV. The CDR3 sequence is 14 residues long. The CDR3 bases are TGTGCCAGCAGCTCGAGGGGATGGGACTATGGCTACAACTTC. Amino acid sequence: CASSSRGWDYGYNF.